These T cell receptor beta chains were read from a single sample in a study of shared clonotypes between healthy human individuals. The assay was immunoSEQ multiplex PCR, and TCRdb's table has in-frame clones only and misses some. The profile shows some 2,500,000 clones, approximately 93% of them singletons. The sample consisted of naive CD4+ T cells from PBMCs. These receptors were taken from a man aged 18 to 29 in good health. Some clones in this sample may be carry-over from other donors' samples. CDR3s include the opening cysteine and the closing phenylalanine or tryptophan. The D gene is left open where the match is weak. Only part of the rows carry a size: once, few, many, or a class if the clone is expanded.

cdr3_nt cdr3_aa cdr3_length clone_size d_call j_call v_call
TGTGCCAGTAGCCCGGGGACAGGGAATGGCTACACCTTC CASSPGTGNGYTF 13 . TRBD1 TRBJ1-2 TRBV19
TGTGCCAGCAGCCGACTAGGGGATGAGCAGTTCTTC CASSRLGDEQFF 12 . . TRBJ2-1 TRBV5-6
TGTGCCAGCAGTGAGGTAGCCCCCTACGAGCAGTACTTC CASSEVAPYEQYF 13 . . TRBJ2-7 TRBV2
TGTGCCAGCAGCGGCCGGGACAGGGGCACCGGGGAGCTGTTTTTT CASSGRDRGTGELFF 15 . TRBD1 TRBJ2-2 TRBV5-6
TGTGCCAGTAGTTTCCTCGGACATAACACTGAAGCTTTCTTT CASSFLGHNTEAFF 14 . . TRBJ1-1 TRBV19
TGTGCCAGCAGTCCTAGCGGGAGCCCCACCTACGAGCAGTACTTC CASSPSGSPTYEQYF 15 . TRBD2 TRBJ2-7 TRBV5-4
TGTGCCAGCAGCCGTCACGAGGTCGCGAACACCGGGGAGCTGTTTTTT CASSRHEVANTGELFF 16 . . TRBJ2-2 TRBV7-2
TGTGCCAGCAGCCGAACTAGCGGAACCTACGAGCAGTACTTC CASSRTSGTYEQYF 14 . TRBD2 TRBJ2-7 TRBV14
TGTGCCAGCAGTGGAGGGACCTACGAGCAGTACTTC CASSGGTYEQYF 12 . . TRBJ2-7 TRBV28
TGTGCCAGCAGTGTCAACGACGTAGCCGGCGAGCAGTACTTC CASSVNDVAGEQYF 14 . . TRBJ2-7 TRBV6-4
TGTGCCAGCAGTGCCGAGCAGGGTGAGGTGCGCTACACCTTC CASSAEQGEVRYTF 14 . . TRBJ1-2 TRBV6-4
TGTGCCATCAGGAGCGGGACAGGCGGCAATCAGCCCCAGCATTTT CAIRSGTGGNQPQHF 15 once TRBD1 TRBJ1-5 TRBV10-3
TGTGCCAGCAGCCGCAATCAGGGGAATGGGGCCAACGTCCTGACTTTC CASSRNQGNGANVLTF 16 . . TRBJ2-6 TRBV9